These 2 T cell receptor beta chains originate from one sample sequenced in a study of blood T cell repertoires in COVID-19. Data came from immunoSEQ multiplex PCR; TCRdb stores just in-frame clones and leaves some out. The sample lists 200,000 to 250,000 clones, 70% to 90% occurring once. Source material: peripheral blood. All receptors come from a woman in her forties or fifties with COVID-19, enrolled during active disease.

The rearrangement joins TRBV11-3 to TRBJ1-6, with a possible D match to TRBD1 (6 bases). Per germline, CDR1 SGHNT and CDR2 YENEEA. V dropped 2 bases and J dropped 1 base, with 9 bases sitting between them. The CDR3 consists of 16 residues. For the CDR3, the DNA is TGTGCCAGCAGCTTATTGACAGGTTCCTATAATTCACCCCTCCACTTT. Translating gives CASSLLTGSYNSPLHF. The variable domain in full, with the rest retrieved from reference TRBV11-3 and TRBJ1-6, is EAGVVQSPRYKIIEKKQPVAFWCNPISGHNTLYWYLQNLGQGPELLIRYENEEAVDDSQLPKDRFSAERLKGVDSTLKIQPAELGDSAVYLCASSLLTGSYNSPLHFGNGTRLTVT.

The chain recombines TRBV18 with TRBJ1-4; the D is unclear. This CDR3 is 15 amino acids long. Trimming pared 3 bases from V and 5 bases from J, leaving 13 bases between. Germline CDR1 and CDR2: KGHSH and LQKENI. The CDR3 here is CASSPSRDGNEKLFF. The CDR3 DNA sequence: TGTGCCAGCTCACCCTCCCGGGATGGAAATGAAAAACTGTTTTTT.